The 31 T cell receptor beta chains below were found in one sample sequenced in a study of T-cell reconstitution after alpha-beta-depleted transplantation in children. Unique molecular identifiers were incorporated into the prepared TCRbeta library. TCRdb ran MiXCR on the PCR reads and lists one entry per CDR3 protein. The sample carries fewer than 500,000 distinct CDR3 sequences, roughly 43% recorded once. This sample comprised PBMCs, obtained before TCRalphabeta/CD19-depleted stem cell transplant. These TCRs come from a girl between 2 and 10 years old with aplastic anemia, due to receive a stem cell transplant.

This chain joins TRBV20-1 and TRBJ2-1, with a possible D match to TRBD2 (5 bases). The CDR3 runs 16 residues. With 5 bases removed from V and 4 bases from J, the gap between germline ends came to 21 bases. Per germline, CDR1 DFQATT and CDR2 SNEGSKA (reference sequence). The CDR3 DNA reads TGCAGTGCTGGAGGTCTTGAGGTAGCAGTTTACAATGAGCAGTTCTTC. This encodes CSAGGLEVAVYNEQFF.

This clonotype was counted at least ten times. The chain recombines TRBV9 with TRBJ2-5; D may be TRBD2 (6 bases). CDR1 is SGDLS and CDR2 is YYNGEE in the germline V gene. With 4 bases removed from V and 2 bases from J, the gap between germline ends came to 12 bases. This CDR3 spans 14 amino acids. CDR3 in DNA: TGTGCCAGCAGCCCAGGGAGCGGGCAAGAGACCCAGTACTTC. Its translation: CASSPGSGQETQYF.

In this sample, this clonotype turned up a few times. The chain uses TRBV6-1 and TRBJ2-1, with 10 bases identical to TRBD2. Germline V gene sequence: CDR1 MNHNS, CDR2 SASEGT. Trimming removed 2 bases from V and 7 bases from J; junction bases left unmatched: 2. CDR3 length: 14 amino acids. This CDR3 is CASSELLAGNEQFF. CDR3 coding DNA: TGTGCCAGCAGTGAACTACTAGCGGGGAATGAGCAGTTCTTC.

The chain employs TRBV28 and TRBJ2-1; perhaps TRBD2 as D (6 bases). The CDR3 contains 16 residues. V shed 3 bases and J shed 7 bases, with 19 bases lying between them. Germline V gene sequence: CDR1 MDHEN, CDR2 SYDVKM. The DNA of the CDR3 is TGTGCCAGCAGTTTTATCGGGAGCGAGGCTGGGAATGAGCAGTTCTTC. It codes for CASSFIGSEAGNEQFF.

This chain joins TRBV20-1 and TRBJ1-2, with D unresolved. This CDR3 contains 14 residues. The germline V gene encodes CDR1 DFQATT and CDR2 SNEGSKA (reference sequence). V shed 3 bases and J shed 2 bases, with 13 bases lying between them. The CDR3 loop is CSAREGPGNYGYTF. The CDR3, as DNA: TGCAGTGCTAGGGAAGGGCCAGGAAACTATGGCTACACCTTC.

There are a few counts of this clonotype. The chain joins TRBV7-2 to TRBJ2-3, with a possible D match to TRBD2 (7 bases). This CDR3 spans 17 amino acids. V was shortened by 1 base and J by 4 bases, with 18 bases between the two germline ends. Per the germline V gene, CDR1 is SGHTA and CDR2 is FQGNSA. Written as DNA, the CDR3 is TGTGCCAGCAGCTTAGTAGGGGGGGCGAACGGCCCAGATACGCAGTATTTT. Amino acid sequence: CASSLVGGANGPDTQYF.

In its sample, this clonotype was seen a few times. The gene calls are TRBV5-5 and TRBJ2-1, with TRBD1 as a possible D gene (6 bases). From germline, CDR1 is SGHKS and CDR2 YYEKEE (reference sequence). The CDR3 runs 15 residues. Trimming cost V 2 bases and J 4 bases, with 13 bases left between them. CDR3 sequence (DNA): TGTGCCAGCAGCTTAGGGAGTACAGGGTACAATGAGCAGTTCTTC. Amino acids: CASSLGSTGYNEQFF.

This clonotype showed up just a few times. V is TRBV20-1 and J is TRBJ2-7; 7 bases line up with TRBD2. The CDR3 has 15 amino acids. Trimming removed 2 bases from V and 0 bases from J; junction bases left unmatched: 7. CDR1 and CDR2 (germline): DFQATT, SNEGSKA (reference sequence). The CDR3: CSARFHRDYSYEQYF. CDR3 coding DNA: TGCAGTGCTAGATTTCACCGGGACTACTCCTACGAGCAGTACTTC.

There are many counts of this clonotype. The V and J genes are TRBV6-2 or TRBV6-3 and TRBJ2-3; 7 positions agree with TRBD2. Germline V gene data show CDR1 as MNHEY and CDR2 as SVGEGT. The CDR3 is 15 amino acids. J gave up 3 bases and V 2 bases, and 5 bases lay outside the gene matches. The CDR3 sequence: CASSYRGELTDTQYF. Here the CDR3 DNA reads TGTGCCAGCAGTTACCGGGGGGAGTTGACAGATACGCAGTATTTT.

This clonotype has a handful of counts. This rearrangement joins TRBV7-2 to TRBJ2-3; 11 positions match TRBD1. Germline assignment: CDR1 SGHTA and CDR2 FQGNSA. This CDR3 is built from 14 residues. Unmatched junction bases numbered 2, after V lost 5 bases and J lost 4 bases. The CDR3 DNA sequence: TGTGCCAGCAGCGGACAGGGGGCGGCAGATACGCAGTATTTT. The encoded protein is CASSGQGAADTQYF.

The genes are TRBV5-1 and TRBJ1-1; D perhaps matches TRBD1 (5 bases). The germline CDR1 and CDR2 sequences are SGHRS and YFSETQ. CDR3 length equals 15 residues. The V end lost 4 bases, the J end lost 2 bases, and 15 bases lay between the germline ends. The CDR3 reads CASSPDPGPNTEAFF. CDR3 DNA: TGCGCCAGCAGCCCAGACCCGGGGCCCAACACTGAAGCTTTCTTT.

This clonotype was counted between two and nine times. The rearrangement joins TRBV28 to TRBJ2-7; D remains ambiguous. Germline V gene sequence: CDR1 MDHEN, CDR2 SYDVKM. The CDR3 consists of 12 residues. V lost 3 bases to trimming and J lost 3 bases, with 6 bases between them. CDR3 nucleotide sequence: TGTGCCAGCAGTTTGTGGAACTACGAGCAGTACTTC. It yields the protein CASSLWNYEQYF. Using reference TRBV28 and TRBJ2-7 for the parts outside the CDR3, the full variable domain is DVKVTQSSRYLVKRTGEKVFLECVQDMDHENMFWYRQDPGLGLRLIYFSYDVKMKEKGDIPEGYSVSREKKERFSLILESASTNQTSMYLCASSLWNYEQYFGPGTRLTVT.

The V gene is TRBV15, the J gene TRBJ2-3; tentative D call: TRBD2 (7 bases). Germline V gene data show CDR1 as LNHNV and CDR2 as YYDKDF (reference sequence). The CDR3 extends over 16 amino acids. V was cut by 0 bases and J by 4 bases, with 14 bases left in between. Here the CDR3 reads CATSRDLGGRADTQYF. As DNA, the CDR3 is TGTGCCACCAGCAGAGATCTGGGGGGGCGGGCAGATACGCAGTATTTT. Combining the CDR3 with reference TRBV15 and TRBJ2-3 gives the whole variable domain DAMVIQNPRYQVTQFGKPVTLSCSQTLNHNVMYWYQQKSSQAPKLLFHYYDKDFNNEADTPDNFQSRRPNTSFCFLDIRSPGLGDTAMYLCATSRDLGGRADTQYFGPGTRLTVL.

In this sample, this clonotype turned up a few times. The V and J genes are TRBV20-1 and TRBJ2-2; TRBD2 aligns across 8 bases. V shed 1 base, J shed 0 bases, and the junction held 4 bases outside the gene matches. This CDR3 has 16 residues. The germline V gene encodes CDR1 DFQATT and CDR2 SNEGSKA (reference sequence). CDR3 in DNA: TGCAGTGCTAGAGGCGCCGGGAGGGCGAACACCGGGGAGCTGTTTTTT. It codes for CSARGAGRANTGELFF.

The chain combines TRBV3-1 with TRBJ2-3, with TRBD2 identical over 10 bases. V shed 0 bases and J 10 bases; nucleotides not matched to a gene: 13. The CDR3 contains 17 residues. Germline V gene lookup returns CDR1 LGHDT and CDR2 YNNKEL (reference sequence). The CDR3 region is CASSQDRGLAAPHSQYF. The CDR3 coding sequence is TGTGCCAGCAGCCAAGATCGCGGACTAGCGGCCCCTCATTCGCAGTATTTT.

CDR3 coding DNA: TGTGCCAGCAGCCACCGGCCTAGCGGTATCAATGAGCAGTTCTTC. Translation gives CASSHRPSGINEQFF. The gene calls are TRBV28 and TRBJ2-1; TRBD2 matches 7 bases. V lost 6 bases, J lost 6 bases, and 11 bases stayed unmatched. CDR3 size: 15 residues. Germline CDR1 is MDHEN and CDR2 is SYDVKM. Based on the CDR3 plus reference TRBV28 and TRBJ2-1, the full variable domain is DVKVTQSSRYLVKRTGEKVFLECVQDMDHENMFWYRQDPGLGLRLIYFSYDVKMKEKGDIPEGYSVSREKKERFSLILESASTNQTSMYLCASSHRPSGINEQFFGPGTRLTVL.

The table lists this clonotype with a few counts. The chain has TRBV20-1 and TRBJ1-4, with a weak D call TRBD1 (6 bases). The V gene's germline CDR1 is DFQATT and CDR2 SNEGSKA (reference sequence). The CDR3 has 15 residues. The CDR3 coding sequence is TGCAGCGCGCCTGTCCCGGGGGGCACAAATGAAAAACTGTTTTTT. This translates into CSAPVPGGTNEKLFF.

J is TRBJ2-7 and V is TRBV20-1; 9 bases are a match to TRBD1. Trimming cost V 4 bases and J 11 bases; bases outside gene matches: 12. The CDR3 runs to 13 residues. The germline CDR1 and CDR2 sequences are DFQATT and SNEGSKA (reference sequence). The CDR3 nucleotides read TGCAGTGCTACTGGGACAGGGACGAGCAGGGAGTACTTC. This gives the protein CSATGTGTSREYF.

This clonotype was seen a handful of times. The V and J genes are TRBV29-1 and TRBJ2-1, with 8 bases fitting TRBD2. This CDR3 spans 15 amino acids. Per germline, CDR1 SQVTM and CDR2 ANQGSEA. Losses at the gene ends were 6 bases for V and 1 base for J; bases not matched to a gene: 8. The CDR3 sequence: CSVLLPGGSYNEQFF. The DNA of the CDR3 is TGCAGCGTCCTTCTTCCGGGGGGGTCCTACAATGAGCAGTTCTTC.

V usage is TRBV19 and J usage is TRBJ2-1; 8 nucleotides line up with TRBD2. V shed 6 bases and J 5 bases; nucleotides not matched to a gene: 6. The CDR3 runs to 14 residues. Germline assignment: CDR1 LNHDA and CDR2 SQIVND (reference sequence). The CDR3 DNA follows: TGTGCCAGTAGCCGGGGGGGCAGCCACAATGAGCAGTTCTTC. Its translation: CASSRGGSHNEQFF.

This chain connects TRBV20-1 to TRBJ2-3, with 8 nucleotides matching TRBD2. From germline, CDR1 is DFQATT and CDR2 SNEGSKA (reference sequence). The CDR3 runs 19 residues. The J segment lost 2 bases and the V segment lost 5 bases, leaving 21 bases of the junction unmatched. The CDR3 sequence is CSAWPGLDGAEALTDTQYF. CDR3 in DNA: TGCAGTGCTTGGCCGGGACTAGATGGAGCTGAGGCGCTCACAGATACGCAGTATTTT.

The chain has TRBV5-1 and TRBJ2-3; TRBD1 is a possible D gene (6 bases). Trimming removed 3 bases from V and 5 bases from J, with 13 bases in between. CDR1 is SGHRS and CDR2 is YFSETQ in the germline V gene. The CDR3 covers 14 residues. The CDR3 coding sequence is TGCGCCAGCAGCTCGGACAGTGGAAGAGATACGCAGTATTTT. This translates into CASSSDSGRDTQYF.

This clonotype was found many times. The V gene is TRBV9, the J gene TRBJ2-1; D unclear. Trimming shortened V by 3 bases and J by 9 bases, and 16 bases separated the two germline ends. The germline gives CDR1 SGDLS, CDR2 YYNGEE. This CDR3 is 14 amino acids long. CDR3 coding DNA: TGTGCCAGCAGCGCCCCGGCGAGAGCCGGTGAGCAGTTCTTC. It is translated as CASSAPARAGEQFF.

This rearrangement joins TRBV27 to TRBJ2-1, with D unclear. V was shortened by 4 bases and J by 2 bases, with 12 bases between the two germline ends. The V gene's germline CDR1 is MNHEY and CDR2 SMNVEV (reference sequence). CDR3 length: 15 residues. The CDR3 nucleotides are TGTGCCAGCAGTTCTATGGTGTCAGCCTACAATGAGCAGTTCTTC. Its translation is CASSSMVSAYNEQFF.

The V and J genes are TRBV5-1 and TRBJ2-7, with a possible D match to TRBD1 (6 bases). The germline V gene encodes CDR1 SGHRS and CDR2 YFSETQ. The CDR3 sequence is 15 residues long. Trimming removed 5 bases at V and 1 base at J, with 16 bases between. The chain's CDR3 is CASRGLGAGSYEQYF. In DNA form, the CDR3 reads TGCGCCAGCAGAGGTTTGGGGGCAGGGTCCTACGAGCAGTACTTC. Together with reference TRBV5-1 and TRBJ2-7, the CDR3 gives the full variable domain: KAGVTQTPRYLIKTRGQQVTLSCSPISGHRSVSWYQQTPGQGLQFLFEYFSETQRNKGNFPGRFSGRQFSNSRSEMNVSTLELGDSALYLCASRGLGAGSYEQYFGPGTRLTVT.

This clonotype has ten or more counts. The chain has TRBV20-1 and TRBJ2-7, with TRBD2 matching 9 bases. CDR1 and CDR2 from the germline V gene are DFQATT and SNEGSKA (reference sequence). The CDR3 is 14 amino acids. The V gene end was trimmed by 4 bases and the J gene end by 6 bases; junction bases not matched to a gene: 10. The CDR3 nucleotides are TGCAGTGCTATCAATGGCGGGAGGGCCAGCGAGCAGTACTTC. This sequence encodes CSAINGGRASEQYF.

This clonotype showed up just once. The V gene is TRBV20-1, the J gene TRBJ2-5, with 8 nucleotides matching TRBD2. Germline V CDR1 and CDR2: DFQATT, SNEGSKA (reference sequence). The CDR3 length is 16 residues. V shed 2 bases and J 5 bases; nucleotides not matched to a gene: 13. The CDR3 coding sequence is TGCAGTGCTAGACCACGGGGGGGCAGGGGTAGGGAGACCCAGTACTTC. Residues: CSARPRGGRGRETQYF.

V is TRBV7-9 and J is TRBJ2-5; tentatively, D is TRBD1 (5 bases). This CDR3 comprises 14 residues. Trimming removed 5 bases from V and 5 bases from J, with 15 bases in between. The germline CDR1 and CDR2 sequences are SEHNR and FQNEAQ (reference sequence). The CDR3 coding sequence is TGTGCCAGCAGCAGAGACACCCCAGGGGAGACCCAGTACTTC. Its protein product is CASSRDTPGETQYF.

DNA of the CDR3: TGTGCCATCAGTGAGACCGGGACACGTGAAAAACTGTTTTTT. Its translation is CAISETGTREKLFF. The chain joins TRBV10-3 to TRBJ1-4; D may be TRBD1 (6 bases). The CDR3 is made up of 14 amino acids. Germline loops: CDR1 ENHRY, CDR2 SYGVKD. Trimming took off 2 bases at V and 7 bases at J, with 11 bases between the two ends.

Concerning this clonotype itself: This clone may be a read error of a much larger clone one base away. The DNA for the CDR3 is TGCAGTGCTAGAGCAGAGACCCAGTACTTC. It yields the protein CSARAETQYF. The chain combines TRBV20-1 with TRBJ2-5; no clear D. Trimming took 1 base from V and 4 from J, leaving 1 base between them. The CDR3 consists of 10 residues. CDR1 and CDR2 from the germline V gene are DFQATT and SNEGSKA (reference sequence).

This clonotype appeared once. The rearrangement links TRBV5-1 to TRBJ2-7, with D possibly called TRBD1 or TRBD2 (5 bases each). This CDR3 region has 15 residues. Germline-derived CDR1 and CDR2 are SGHRS and YFSETQ. The V gene lost 0 bases and the J gene lost 2 bases, with 12 bases spanning the gap. In DNA form, the CDR3 reads TGCGCCAGCAGCTTGGTTGTCGGGACCGCCTACGAGCAGTACTTC. Residues: CASSLVVGTAYEQYF.